One sample yielded the 21 T cell receptor beta chains listed below, sequenced in a study of technical replicates of blood from a few donors. Generated by immunoSEQ multiplex PCR, the TCRdb table keeps only in-frame clones and is missing some. The sample shows 100,000 or so clones, approximately 94% of them seen only once. Input material: T cells isolated from PBMCs. All receptors derive from a human donor in good health.

This chain connects TRBV15 to TRBJ2-5, with TRBD2 as a possible D gene (5 bases). There are 16 residues in the CDR3. V was shortened by 1 base and J by 5 bases, with 17 bases between the two germline ends. Germline V gene lookup returns CDR1 LNHNV and CDR2 YYDKDF (reference sequence). The CDR3 DNA reads TGTGCCACCAGCAGAGTGGGCGGTGGGAGTAGGGAGACCCAGTACTTC. Translation: CATSRVGGGSRETQYF.

The chain has TRBV30 and TRBJ1-5; 9 bases fit TRBD1. There are 16 residues in the CDR3. From germline, CDR1 is GTSNPN and CDR2 SVGIG (reference sequence). Trimming at V came to 5 bases and at J to 4 bases, leaving 12 bases not matched to a gene. CDR3 residues: CAWGLGQGNMNQPQHF. In DNA form, the CDR3 reads TGTGCCTGGGGCCTCGGACAGGGGAATATGAATCAGCCCCAGCATTTT.

This clone was seen a handful of times. The chain joins TRBV5-5 to TRBJ1-6, with 7 nucleotides matching TRBD1. V lost 8 bases and J lost 0; bases outside the gene matches: 11. Germline CDR1 and CDR2: SGHKS and YYEKEE (reference sequence). This CDR3 is 17 amino acids long. The CDR3 loop reads CASLTTGDSSYNSPLHF. CDR3 nucleotide sequence: TGTGCCAGTCTGACCACAGGGGACAGCTCCTATAATTCACCCCTCCACTTT.

This clone has more than one count but fewer than ten. CDR3 nucleotides: TGTGCCAGCAGACCGCCCAGACAGGCGGGGGGCAATCAGCCCCAGCATTTT. Protein: CASRPPRQAGGNQPQHF. V usage is TRBV28 and J usage is TRBJ1-5, with a weak D call TRBD1 (6 bases). The germline V and J ends were trimmed by 6 bases and 2 bases, with 20 bases remaining between them. The V gene's germline CDR1 is MDHEN and CDR2 SYDVKM. The CDR3 consists of 17 residues.

The rearrangement joins TRBV30 to TRBJ1-2; D may be TRBD1 (6 bases). Germline lookup yields CDR1 GTSNPN and CDR2 SVGIG (reference sequence). CDR3 size: 14 residues. V lost 2 bases to trimming and J lost 14 bases, with 24 bases between them. DNA of the CDR3: TGTGCCTGGAGTTCCACCTACCCACCACAGGGTAATACCTTC. It specifies CAWSSTYPPQGNTF.

The rearrangement links TRBV5-6 to TRBJ1-4, with a weak D call TRBD1 (6 bases). Per germline, CDR1 SGHDT and CDR2 YYEEEE. V lost 1 base to trimming and J lost 7 bases, with 14 bases between them. The CDR3 covers 15 residues. The CDR3: CASSLRDTWGEKLFF. For the CDR3, the DNA is TGTGCCAGCAGCTTGAGGGACACTTGGGGTGAAAAACTGTTTTTT. The full variable domain, in which reference TRBV5-6 and TRBJ1-4 provide the parts outside the CDR3, is DAGVTQSPTHLIKTRGQQVTLRCSPKSGHDTVSWYQQALGQGPQFIFQYYEEEERQRGNFPDRFSGHQFPNYSSELNVNALLLGDSALYLCASSLRDTWGEKLFFGSGTQLSVL.

This chain connects TRBV28 to TRBJ1-1; perhaps TRBD1 as D (6 bases). This CDR3 spans 13 amino acids. Germline V lookup: CDR1 MDHEN, CDR2 SYDVKM. Trimming pared 2 bases from V and 8 bases from J, leaving 12 bases between. The CDR3 coding sequence is TGTGCCAGCAGTTTAGATCAGGGGCACGAAGCTTTCTTT. Translation gives CASSLDQGHEAFF. Full variable domain (missing parts from reference TRBV28 and TRBJ1-1): DVKVTQSSRYLVKRTGEKVFLECVQDMDHENMFWYRQDPGLGLRLIYFSYDVKMKEKGDIPEGYSVSREKKERFSLILESASTNQTSMYLCASSLDQGHEAFFGQGTRLTVV.

V gene TRBV19 combines with J gene TRBJ1-5, with D possibly matching TRBD1 (6 bases). V lost 5 bases and J 0 bases, leaving 11 bases between the germline ends. Per germline, CDR1 LNHDA and CDR2 SQIVND (reference sequence). The CDR3 length is 15 residues. The CDR3 sequence: CASSLSGASNQPQHF. In nucleotides, the CDR3 is TGTGCCAGTAGTCTTTCAGGGGCTAGCAATCAGCCCCAGCATTTT.

The chain combines TRBV14 with TRBJ1-2, with 9 positions matching TRBD1. This CDR3 is built from 14 residues. V trimming: 4 bases; J trimming: 4 bases; junction bases outside the gene matches: 4. Germline loops: CDR1 SGHDN, CDR2 FVKESK. Here the CDR3 DNA reads TGTGCCAGCAGCCCCTCGACAGGGGGCTATGGCTACACCTTC. It yields the protein CASSPSTGGYGYTF.

This rearrangement joins TRBV27 to TRBJ2-7; 10 bases align to TRBD2. The germline gives CDR1 MNHEY, CDR2 SMNVEV (reference sequence). The CDR3 loop spans 16 amino acids. Trimming removed 6 bases from V and 5 bases from J; junction bases left unmatched: 13. The CDR3 region has the DNA TGTGCCAGCAGCCTGACTGCCGGGACTAGCGCGAACGAGCAGTACTTC. Its protein is CASSLTAGTSANEQYF.

The chain couples TRBV15 to TRBJ2-7; possible D gene TRBD1, 6 bases. The V end was cut by 3 bases, the J end by 5 bases, with 11 bases between. The germline gives CDR1 LNHNV, CDR2 YYDKDF (reference sequence). The CDR3 loop spans 13 amino acids. For the CDR3, the DNA is TGTGCCACCAGCAGGGAAAGACAGGACGAGCAGTACTTC. As protein: CATSRERQDEQYF.

The chain is built from TRBV7-9 and TRBJ2-7; the D is unclear. This CDR3 is 13 amino acids long. Looked up from germline, CDR1 is SEHNR and CDR2 is FQNEAQ (reference sequence). V was trimmed by 2 bases and J by 2 bases, leaving 7 bases between them. This chain's CDR3 is CASSLRGTYEQYF. The CDR3 DNA is TGTGCCAGCAGCTTACGAGGAACCTACGAGCAGTACTTC.

The rearrangement uses TRBV2 and TRBJ2-1; 10 bases agree with TRBD2. CDR1 and CDR2 from the germline V gene are SNHLY and FYNNEI. V dropped 4 bases and J dropped 7; count of bases not matched to a gene: 7. The CDR3 extends over 15 amino acids. CDR3 bases: TGTGCCAGCAGTGCACTAGCGGGAATGGAGAATGAGCAGTTCTTC. It is translated as CASSALAGMENEQFF.

CDR3 amino acids: CAISSGTVLNQPQHF. In nucleotides, the CDR3 is TGTGCCATCAGCTCGGGGACAGTACTGAATCAGCCCCAGCATTTT. V gene TRBV10-3 combines with J gene TRBJ1-5; 7 bases are a match to TRBD1. The V segment lost 6 bases and the J segment 4 bases; nucleotides outside the gene matches: 9. From germline, CDR1 is ENHRY and CDR2 SYGVKD. The CDR3 is made up of 15 amino acids.

CDR3 DNA sequence: TGTGCCAGCAGCCACTCCCACTACGAGCAGTACTTC. Protein product: CASSHSHYEQYF. V and J are TRBV5-6 and TRBJ2-7; D is undetermined. Trimming took off 4 bases at V and 3 bases at J, with 8 bases between the two ends. The germline V gene encodes CDR1 SGHDT and CDR2 YYEEEE. The CDR3 loop spans 12 amino acids. The full variable domain, in which reference TRBV5-6 and TRBJ2-7 provide the parts outside the CDR3, is DAGVTQSPTHLIKTRGQQVTLRCSPKSGHDTVSWYQQALGQGPQFIFQYYEEEERQRGNFPDRFSGHQFPNYSSELNVNALLLGDSALYLCASSHSHYEQYFGPGTRLTVT.

On this clone: A read error may produce the germline difference seen at one junction end. This chain joins TRBV7-7 and TRBJ2-7, with a weak D call TRBD2 (6 bases). The germline gives CDR1 SSHAT, CDR2 FNYEAQ (reference sequence). This CDR3 contains 13 residues. CDR3 residues: CASSLGTADEQYF. CDR3 sequence (DNA): TGTGCTAGCAGCCTCGGGACTGCTGACGAGCAGTACTTC.

The rearrangement joins TRBV2 to TRBJ2-5; 12 bases are a match to TRBD2. The germline CDR1 and CDR2 sequences are SNHLY and FYNNEI. This CDR3 has 19 residues. Unmatched junction bases numbered 14, after V lost 1 base and J lost 5 bases. The CDR3 loop is CASSEGGTLAGGPWETQYF. CDR3 in DNA: TGTGCCAGCAGTGAAGGAGGAACTCTAGCGGGGGGGCCTTGGGAGACCCAGTACTTC.

In this sample, this clone turned up once. This chain uses TRBV7-6 with TRBJ2-1; 7 positions match TRBD2. With 5 bases clipped from V and 12 bases from J, the junction kept 4 bases outside the gene matches. Germline V gene data show CDR1 as SGHVS and CDR2 as FNYEAQ. The CDR3 length is 11 residues. The DNA for the CDR3 is TGTGCCAGCAGCCCGGGGAGGGGGCAGTTCTTC. It translates to CASSPGRGQFF.

The chain is built from TRBV5-1 and TRBJ2-1, with 7 bases fitting TRBD2. The CDR3 covers 15 residues. V lost 3 bases, J lost 0 bases, and 3 bases stayed unmatched. Germline V gives CDR1 SGHRS, CDR2 YFSETQ. Here the CDR3 DNA reads TGCGCCAGCAGCTCGGGGGGACCCTCCTACAATGAGCAGTTCTTC. Protein: CASSSGGPSYNEQFF.

In its sample, this clone was seen once. This chain joins TRBV7-8 and TRBJ2-7; perhaps TRBD1 as D (5 bases). V lost 9 bases and J lost 5, with 11 bases in between. The CDR3 spans 11 residues. In germline, CDR1 is SGHVS, CDR2 FQNEAQ. The CDR3 here is CASGRVHEQYF. Here the CDR3 DNA reads TGTGCCAGTGGCAGGGTCCACGAGCAGTACTTC.

In nucleotides, the CDR3 is TGTGCCAGCAGCTTGAGCGGGAGGGCCTACGAGCAGTACTTC. It is translated as CASSLSGRAYEQYF. V gene TRBV7-9 combines with J gene TRBJ2-7, with 10 bases that match TRBD2. CDR1 is SEHNR, CDR2 FQNEAQ, per germline (reference sequence). The CDR3 covers 14 residues. With 3 bases clipped from V and 2 bases from J, the junction kept 1 base outside the gene matches.